This T cell receptor (beta chain) originates from a study of cytomegalovirus exposure and HLA in healthy donors. Researchers ran the PCR with 60 Vbeta and 13 Jbeta primers. Some clones are missing from TCRdb's copy, which holds only in-frame ones; the method was immunoSEQ multiplex PCR. This sample has under 200,000 clones, with more than 60% found just once. On this clone: Its ends do not fully match the called genes, so a read error is possible.

Germline V gene data show CDR1 as SEHNR and CDR2 as FQNEAQ (reference sequence). This CDR3 has 12 residues. Sample: PBMCs. The source of this sequence is a female donor in good health and CMV-seronegative. The chain carries TRBV7-9 and TRBJ2-7, with D possibly matching TRBD1 (5 bases). Here the CDR3 reads CASSFEPWLGVF. In DNA, the CDR3 is TGTGCCAGCAGCTTCGAACCTTGGTTAGGGGTCTTC.